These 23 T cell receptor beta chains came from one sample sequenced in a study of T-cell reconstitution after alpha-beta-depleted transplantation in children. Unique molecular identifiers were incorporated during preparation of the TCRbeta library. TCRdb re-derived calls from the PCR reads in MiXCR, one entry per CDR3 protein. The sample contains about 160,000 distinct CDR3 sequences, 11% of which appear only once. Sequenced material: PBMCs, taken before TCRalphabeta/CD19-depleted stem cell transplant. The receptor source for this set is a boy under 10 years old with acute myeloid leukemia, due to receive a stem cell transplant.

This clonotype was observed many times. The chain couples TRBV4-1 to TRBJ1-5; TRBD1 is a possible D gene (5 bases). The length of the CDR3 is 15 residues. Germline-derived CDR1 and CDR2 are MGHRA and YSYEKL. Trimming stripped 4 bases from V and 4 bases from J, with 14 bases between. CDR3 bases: TGCGCCAGCAGCCCGAGGGGCGGTGGGAATCAGCCCCAGCATTTT. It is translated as CASSPRGGGNQPQHF.

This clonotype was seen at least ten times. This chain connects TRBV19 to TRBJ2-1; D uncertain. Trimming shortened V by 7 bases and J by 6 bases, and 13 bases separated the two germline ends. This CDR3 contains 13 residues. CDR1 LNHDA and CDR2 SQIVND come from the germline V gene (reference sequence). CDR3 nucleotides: TGTGCCAGTACGGCAGGATTGGGCAATGAGCAGTTCTTC. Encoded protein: CASTAGLGNEQFF.

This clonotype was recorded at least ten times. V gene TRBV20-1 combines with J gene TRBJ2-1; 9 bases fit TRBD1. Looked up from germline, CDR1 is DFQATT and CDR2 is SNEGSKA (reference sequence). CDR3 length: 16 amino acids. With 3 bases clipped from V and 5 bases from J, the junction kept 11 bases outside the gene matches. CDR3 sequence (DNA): TGCAGTGCTAGGGCCCCAAGGACAGGGGCGGACAATGAGCAGTTCTTC. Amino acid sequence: CSARAPRTGADNEQFF.

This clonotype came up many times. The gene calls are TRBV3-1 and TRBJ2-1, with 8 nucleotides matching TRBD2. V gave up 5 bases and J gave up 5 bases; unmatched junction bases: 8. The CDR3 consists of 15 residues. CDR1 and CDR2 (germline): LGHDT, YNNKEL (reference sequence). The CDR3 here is CASSSGRAPDNEQFF. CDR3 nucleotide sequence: TGTGCCAGCAGCTCCGGGAGGGCGCCGGACAATGAGCAGTTCTTC.

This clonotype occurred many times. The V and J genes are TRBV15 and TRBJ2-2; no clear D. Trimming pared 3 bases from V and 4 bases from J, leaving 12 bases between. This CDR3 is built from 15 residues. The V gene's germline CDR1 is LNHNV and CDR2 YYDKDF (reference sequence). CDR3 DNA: TGTGCCACCAGCAGGTTGTCCCCGACCACCGGGGAGCTGTTTTTT. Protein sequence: CATSRLSPTTGELFF.

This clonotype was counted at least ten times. For the CDR3, the DNA is TGTGCCAGCAGCTTGGTGCCGCAGGTGGGGACCGGGGAGCTGTTTTTT. Translated: CASSLVPQVGTGELFF. The chain carries TRBV5-6 and TRBJ2-2, with D unresolved. The germline V and J ends were trimmed by 0 bases and 5 bases, with 14 bases remaining between them. Germline assignment: CDR1 SGHDT and CDR2 YYEEEE. This CDR3 is built from 16 residues.

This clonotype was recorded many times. CDR3 nucleotides: TGTGCCAGCCTCGGGGGCCGCTCCTACAATGAGCAGTTCTTC. Its protein product is CASLGGRSYNEQFF. The chain combines TRBV9 with TRBJ2-1; D could derive from TRBD1 or TRBD2 (6 bases each). The CDR3 has 14 amino acids. Germline CDR1 and CDR2: SGDLS and YYNGEE. Trimming cost V 7 bases and J 0 bases, with 11 bases left between them.

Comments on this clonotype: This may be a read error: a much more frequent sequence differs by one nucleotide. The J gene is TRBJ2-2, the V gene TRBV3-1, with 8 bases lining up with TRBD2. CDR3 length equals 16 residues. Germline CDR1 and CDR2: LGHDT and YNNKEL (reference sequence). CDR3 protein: CASSLGLSGNTGGLFF. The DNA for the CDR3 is TGTGCCAGCAGCCTGGGTCTTAGCGGGAACACCGGGGGGCTGTTTTTT.

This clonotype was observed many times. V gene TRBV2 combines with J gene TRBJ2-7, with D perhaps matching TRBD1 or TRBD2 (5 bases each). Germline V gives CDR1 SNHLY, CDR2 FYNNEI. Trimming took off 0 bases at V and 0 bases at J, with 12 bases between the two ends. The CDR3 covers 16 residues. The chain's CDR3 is CASSEALGGSSYEQYF. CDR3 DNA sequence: TGTGCCAGCAGTGAAGCGCTTGGGGGATCCTCCTACGAGCAGTACTTC.

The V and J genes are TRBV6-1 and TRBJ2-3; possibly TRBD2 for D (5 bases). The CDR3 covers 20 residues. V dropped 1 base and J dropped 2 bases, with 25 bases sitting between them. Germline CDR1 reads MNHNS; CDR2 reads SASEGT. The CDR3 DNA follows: TGTGCCAGCAGTGAAGGGACCCTCTTTAGCGACGGTAGAAACACAGATACGCAGTATTTT. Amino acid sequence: CASSEGTLFSDGRNTDTQYF.

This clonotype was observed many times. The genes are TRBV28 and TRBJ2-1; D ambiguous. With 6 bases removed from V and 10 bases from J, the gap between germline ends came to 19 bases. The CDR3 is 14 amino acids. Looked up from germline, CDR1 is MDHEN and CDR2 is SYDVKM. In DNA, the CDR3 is TGTGCCAGCAGCCCCCGGATGGGCCAGGAAGAGCAGTTCTTC. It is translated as CASSPRMGQEEQFF.

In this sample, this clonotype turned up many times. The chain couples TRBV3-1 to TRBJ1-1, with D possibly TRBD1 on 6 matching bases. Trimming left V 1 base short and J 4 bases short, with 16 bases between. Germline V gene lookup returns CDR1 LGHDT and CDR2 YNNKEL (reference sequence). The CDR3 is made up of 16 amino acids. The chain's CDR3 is CASSQGPTGSGTEAFF. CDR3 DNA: TGTGCCAGCAGCCAAGGACCTACAGGGTCTGGCACTGAAGCTTTCTTT. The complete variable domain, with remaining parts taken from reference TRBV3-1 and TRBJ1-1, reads DTAVSQTPKYLVTQMGNDKSIKCEQNLGHDTMYWYKQDSKKFLKIMFSYNNKELIINETVPNRFSPKSPDKAHLNLHINSLELGDSAVYFCASSQGPTGSGTEAFFGQGTRLTVV.

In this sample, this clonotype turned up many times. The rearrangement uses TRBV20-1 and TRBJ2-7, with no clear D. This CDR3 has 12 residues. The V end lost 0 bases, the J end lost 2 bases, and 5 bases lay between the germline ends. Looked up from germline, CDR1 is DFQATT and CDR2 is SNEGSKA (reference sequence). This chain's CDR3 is CSARDLPYEQYF. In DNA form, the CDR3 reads TGCAGTGCTAGAGATTTGCCCTACGAGCAGTACTTC.

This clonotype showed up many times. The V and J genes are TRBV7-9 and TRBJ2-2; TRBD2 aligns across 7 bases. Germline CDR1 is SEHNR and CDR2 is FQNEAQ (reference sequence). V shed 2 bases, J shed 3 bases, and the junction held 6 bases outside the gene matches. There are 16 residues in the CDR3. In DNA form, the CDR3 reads TGTGCCAGCAGCTTATACCGCCTAGCGGACACCGGGGAGCTGTTTTTT. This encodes CASSLYRLADTGELFF.

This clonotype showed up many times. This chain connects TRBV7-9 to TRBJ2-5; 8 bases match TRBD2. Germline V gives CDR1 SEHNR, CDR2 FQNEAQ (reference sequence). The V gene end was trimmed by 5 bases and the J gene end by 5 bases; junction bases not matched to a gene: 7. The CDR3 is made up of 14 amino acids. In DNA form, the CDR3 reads TGTGCCAGCAGCGAGCGGGAGTGGGTGGAGACCCAGTACTTC. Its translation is CASSEREWVETQYF.

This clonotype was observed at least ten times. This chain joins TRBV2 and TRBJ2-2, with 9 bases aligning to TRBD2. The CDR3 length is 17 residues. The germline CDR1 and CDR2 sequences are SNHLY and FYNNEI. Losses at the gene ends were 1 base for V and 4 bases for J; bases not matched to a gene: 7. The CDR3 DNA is TGTGCCAGCAGTGAAGTAGCGGGGGCGTCGAGCACCGGGGAGCTGTTTTTT. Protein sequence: CASSEVAGASSTGELFF.

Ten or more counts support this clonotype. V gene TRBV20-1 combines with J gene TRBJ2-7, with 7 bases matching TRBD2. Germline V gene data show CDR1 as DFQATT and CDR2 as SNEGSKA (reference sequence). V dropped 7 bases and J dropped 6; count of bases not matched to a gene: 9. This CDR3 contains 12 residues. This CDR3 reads CSGQGGSPEQYF. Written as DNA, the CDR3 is TGCAGTGGTCAGGGCGGGAGCCCCGAGCAGTACTTC.

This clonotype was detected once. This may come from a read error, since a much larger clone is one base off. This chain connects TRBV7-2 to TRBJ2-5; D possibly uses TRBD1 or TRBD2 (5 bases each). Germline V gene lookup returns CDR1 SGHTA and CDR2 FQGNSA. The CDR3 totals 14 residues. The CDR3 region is CASSSTSPSGTRYF. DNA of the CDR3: TGTGCCAGCAGCTCCACGTCTCCCTCAGGGACCCGGTACTTC.

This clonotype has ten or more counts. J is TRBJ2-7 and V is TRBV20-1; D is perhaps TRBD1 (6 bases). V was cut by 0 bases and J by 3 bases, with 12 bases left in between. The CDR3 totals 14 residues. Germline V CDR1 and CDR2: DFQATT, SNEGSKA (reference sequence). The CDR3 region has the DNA TGCAGTGCTAGAGATTATAAGGGGGACTACGAGCAGTACTTC. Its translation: CSARDYKGDYEQYF.

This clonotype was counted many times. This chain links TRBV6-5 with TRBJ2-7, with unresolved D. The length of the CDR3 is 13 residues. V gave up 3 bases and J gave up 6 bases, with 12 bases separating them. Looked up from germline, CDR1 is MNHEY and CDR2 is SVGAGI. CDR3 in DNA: TGTGCCAGCAGTTATTCGGTCTCCCTCGAGCAGTACTTC. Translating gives CASSYSVSLEQYF.

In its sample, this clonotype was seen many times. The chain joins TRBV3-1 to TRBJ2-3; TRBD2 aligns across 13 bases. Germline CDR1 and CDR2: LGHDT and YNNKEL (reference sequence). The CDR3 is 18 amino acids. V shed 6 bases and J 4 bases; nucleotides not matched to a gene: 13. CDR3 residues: CASSDTSGGASGPDTQYF. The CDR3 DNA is TGTGCCAGCAGTGATACTAGCGGGGGGGCATCTGGGCCAGATACGCAGTATTTT.

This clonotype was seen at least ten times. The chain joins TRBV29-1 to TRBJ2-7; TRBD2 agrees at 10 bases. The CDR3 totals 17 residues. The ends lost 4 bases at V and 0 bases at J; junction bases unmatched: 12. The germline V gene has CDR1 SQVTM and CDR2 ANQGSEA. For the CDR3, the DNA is TGCAGCGTTGTGGGGGGGGAAGCGGGAGGGCCCTCCTACGAGCAGTACTTC. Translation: CSVVGGEAGGPSYEQYF.

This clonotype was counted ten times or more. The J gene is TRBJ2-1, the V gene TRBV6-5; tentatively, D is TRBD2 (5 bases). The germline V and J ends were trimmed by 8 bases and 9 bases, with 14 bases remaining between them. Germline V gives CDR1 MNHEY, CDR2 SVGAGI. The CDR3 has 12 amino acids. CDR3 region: CASGEWEFEQFF. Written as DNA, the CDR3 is TGTGCCAGCGGGGAATGGGAGTTTGAGCAGTTCTTC.